The 25 T cell receptor beta chains below were found in one sample sequenced in a study of T cell repertoires in cytomegalovirus infection. TCRdb fed the reads into MiXCR, producing one record per CDR3 protein. The table has 830,000 or so distinct CDR3 sequences, about 33% seen once. Antigen specificity for these receptors is unknown. Sequenced material: cultured CD8+ T cells from PBMCs, taken from culture after CMV antigen stimulation. These receptors were obtained from a human donor in good health (CMV status not recorded). Some clones in this sample may be carry-over from other donors' samples.

This clonotype was recorded a few times. The rearrangement links TRBV2 to TRBJ2-1; TRBD1 agrees at 9 bases. CDR3 length: 16 amino acids. The V gene's germline CDR1 is SNHLY and CDR2 FYNNEI. The ends lost 5 bases at V and 4 bases at J; junction bases unmatched: 9. The chain's CDR3 is CASSNRGRSEYNEQFF. CDR3 nucleotide sequence: TGTGCCAGCAGTAACAGGGGGCGCTCAGAGTACAATGAGCAGTTCTTC.

Concerning this clonotype itself: This may arise from a read error, as a much more abundant clone is one base away. The chain has TRBV7-6 and TRBJ1-1, with D possibly being TRBD1 (6 bases). Looked up from germline, CDR1 is SGHVS and CDR2 is FNYEAQ. The CDR3 is 12 amino acids. The chain's CDR3 is CVSSSGGAEAFF. The CDR3 DNA is TGTGTCAGCAGTTCCGGGGGCGCGGAAGCTTTCTTT. Full variable domain (rest looked up from reference TRBV7-6 and TRBJ1-1): GAGVSQSPRYKVTKRGQDVALRCDPISGHVSLYWYRQALGQGPEFLTYFNYEAQQDKSGLPNDRFSAERPEGSISTLTIQRTEQRDSAMYRCVSSSGGAEAFFGQGTRLTVV.

The chain joins TRBV5-6 to TRBJ1-2, with 7 bases identical to TRBD1. The ends lost 4 bases at V and 1 base at J; junction bases unmatched: 10. Germline values: CDR1 SGHDT, CDR2 YYEEEE. The CDR3 sequence is 16 residues long. In DNA form, the CDR3 reads TGTGCCAGCAGCCGGGACAGAGAATTCTTTAACTATGGCTACACCTTC. Translation gives CASSRDREFFNYGYTF.

There are many counts of this clonotype. The rearrangement joins TRBV6-1 to TRBJ2-7; D is perhaps TRBD1 or TRBD2 (6 bases each). V was pared by 5 bases and J by 5 bases, with 16 bases between. The CDR3 consists of 14 residues. Germline CDR1 MNHNS, CDR2 SASEGT. The CDR3 region is CASSHLQGGHEQYV. The CDR3 nucleotides are TGTGCCAGCAGTCACTTACAGGGAGGCCACGAGCAGTACGTC.

The chain uses TRBV10-3 and TRBJ2-7; D ambiguous. With 2 bases removed from V and 4 bases from J, the gap between germline ends came to 9 bases. CDR1 and CDR2 from the germline V gene are ENHRY and SYGVKD. CDR3 length equals 13 residues. As DNA, the CDR3 is TGTGCCATCAGTGAGCCCCCCTGGTACGAGCAGTACTTC. Translating it yields CAISEPPWYEQYF.

This chain joins TRBV20-1 and TRBJ2-1; TRBD2 matches 15 bases. The germline V gene has CDR1 DFQATT and CDR2 SNEGSKA (reference sequence). CDR3 length equals 15 residues. V lost 5 bases and J lost 6; bases outside the gene matches: 5. CDR3: CSALGTSGGFNEQFF. The CDR3 DNA follows: TGCAGTGCTCTGGGGACTAGCGGGGGGTTCAATGAGCAGTTCTTC.

There are many counts of this clonotype. The chain combines TRBV7-6 with TRBJ2-5, with 8 bases matching TRBD2. The CDR3 runs to 14 residues. Germline V gene data show CDR1 as SGHVS and CDR2 as FNYEAQ. With V trimmed by 6 bases and J by 4 bases, 7 bases remained unmatched. The CDR3 here is CASRARGAGETQYF. The DNA for the CDR3 is TGTGCCAGCAGAGCGCGGGGGGCTGGAGAGACCCAGTACTTC.

This sequence joins TRBV6-2 or TRBV6-3 and TRBJ1-2, with a possible D match to TRBD1 (5 bases). V was shortened by 6 bases and J by 0 bases, with 11 bases between the two germline ends. This CDR3 is built from 14 residues. The germline CDR1 and CDR2 sequences are MNHEY and SVGEGT. CDR3 residues: CASRRDGTNYGYTF. CDR3 coding DNA: TGTGCCAGCAGAAGGGACGGTACTAACTATGGCTACACCTTC.

V usage is TRBV3-1 and J usage is TRBJ1-1; D might be TRBD1 (6 bases). CDR1 LGHDT and CDR2 YNNKEL come from the germline V gene (reference sequence). CDR3 length: 14 amino acids. Between the trimmed V and J ends, which lost 0 bases and 6 bases, there was a span of 11 bases. CDR3 protein: CASSQDGTPAEAFF. CDR3 sequence (DNA): TGTGCCAGCAGCCAAGATGGGACACCGGCTGAAGCTTTCTTT.

Concerning this clonotype itself: A read error may explain this, as a much larger clone is one base away. The rearrangement joins TRBV7-8 to TRBJ2-1, with 7 bases aligning to TRBD1. The junction had 8 bases not matched to a gene; V was cut back by 11 bases and J by 1 base. The CDR3 sequence is 14 residues long. Germline V gives CDR1 SGHVS, CDR2 FQNEAQ. CDR3: CADTGDKSYNEQFF. The CDR3 region has the DNA TGTGCCGACACAGGGGACAAATCCTACAATGAGCAGTTCTTC.

About this clonotype itself: A read error may account for a junction end that differs from germline. The chain links TRBV13 to TRBJ1-2; no clear D. This CDR3 spans 16 amino acids. Germline V CDR1 and CDR2: PRHDT, FYEKMQ (reference sequence). The CDR3 sequence: CVSSLGRKASKYGYTF. The CDR3 DNA reads TGTGTCAGCAGCTTAGGGCGGAAAGCCTCCAAATATGGCTACACCTTC.

The chain carries TRBV7-6 and TRBJ1-2; the match to TRBD1 covers 7 bases. There are 16 residues in the CDR3. Germline CDR1 reads SGHVS; CDR2 reads FNYEAQ. Losses at the gene ends were 5 bases for V and 0 bases for J; bases not matched to a gene: 9. The CDR3, as DNA: TGTGCCAGCAGCCAACGGACAGGCCCCACTAACTATGGCTACACCTTC. As protein: CASSQRTGPTNYGYTF.

This clonotype was detected only a few times. V usage is TRBV4-3 and J usage is TRBJ2-3; D remains unclear. The germline V and J ends were trimmed by 0 bases and 0 bases, with 7 bases remaining between them. The CDR3 is made up of 15 amino acids. Germline CDR1 LGHNA, CDR2 YSLEER. In nucleotides, the CDR3 is TGCGCCAGCAGCCAAGACGACGGGAGCACAGATACGCAGTATTTT. Translating it yields CASSQDDGSTDTQYF.

The chain combines TRBV19 with TRBJ1-1; D not certain. CDR3 length: 14 amino acids. V gave up 0 bases and J gave up 3 bases, with 8 bases separating them. Germline CDR1 is LNHDA and CDR2 is SQIVND (reference sequence). The CDR3: CASSIDSDHTEAFF. CDR3 sequence (DNA): TGTGCCAGTAGTATAGATAGCGACCACACTGAAGCTTTCTTT.

The chain recombines TRBV5-1 with TRBJ2-7; D remains unclear. V lost 0 bases and J lost 1, with 8 bases in between. In germline, CDR1 is SGHRS, CDR2 YFSETQ. The CDR3 spans 14 residues. The CDR3 DNA is TGCGCCAGCAGCTTGGACACCGGATCCTACGAGCAGTACTTC. Its translation: CASSLDTGSYEQYF.

The J gene is TRBJ1-5, the V gene TRBV9; D is unresolved. The CDR3 runs to 13 residues. The V gene lost 0 bases and the J gene lost 6 bases, with 7 bases spanning the gap. Per germline, CDR1 SGDLS and CDR2 YYNGEE. The CDR3 bases are TGTGCCAGCAGCGTAGTCGAGGGTCAGCCCCAGCATTTT. Its translation: CASSVVEGQPQHF.

This clonotype occurred once. This chain joins TRBV5-5 and TRBJ2-1; 7 nucleotides agree with TRBD2. Germline CDR1 and CDR2: SGHKS and YYEKEE (reference sequence). The junction had 7 bases not matched to a gene; V was cut back by 0 bases and J by 7 bases. This CDR3 contains 15 residues. Here the CDR3 reads CASSLVGGDVNEQFF. The DNA of the CDR3 is TGTGCCAGCAGCTTGGTTGGGGGGGACGTTAATGAGCAGTTCTTC.

This clonotype was observed a handful of times. This chain links TRBV12-3 or TRBV12-4 with TRBJ1-5; D is perhaps TRBD1 (6 bases). Trimming pared 6 bases from V and 3 bases from J, leaving 12 bases between. The CDR3 extends over 14 amino acids. The CDR3 protein is CASSQTGTNQPQHF. As DNA, the CDR3 is TGTGCCAGCAGCCAAACAGGGACCAATCAGCCCCAGCATTTT.

This clonotype appeared a few times. The chain carries TRBV7-9 and TRBJ2-7; perhaps TRBD2 as D (6 bases). The V gene lost 1 base and the J gene lost 7 bases, with 14 bases spanning the gap. The CDR3 is 14 amino acids. Germline V lookup: CDR1 SEHNR, CDR2 FQNEAQ (reference sequence). The CDR3 sequence is CASSLVGGGGEQYF. CDR3 in DNA: TGTGCCAGCAGCTTAGTTGGGGGAGGTGGTGAGCAGTACTTC.

As to this clonotype: A much larger clone sits a single nucleotide away, making a read error possible. This sequence joins TRBV12-3 or TRBV12-4 and TRBJ2-1, with 14 bases that match TRBD2. The CDR3 has 15 amino acids. The V gene end was trimmed by 7 bases and the J gene end by 6 bases; junction bases not matched to a gene: 5. The CDR3 nucleotides are TGTGCCAGCACTTTGACTAGCGGGGGGGCCAATGAGCAGTTCTTC. This codes for CASTLTSGGANEQFF.

Only a few counts were recorded for this clonotype. V is TRBV7-6 and J is TRBJ2-1; D remains unclear. Trimming took 5 bases from V and 0 from J, leaving 14 bases between them. Germline-derived CDR1 and CDR2 are SGHVS and FNYEAQ. CDR3 length equals 16 residues. The CDR3 sequence is CASSPYLTSSYNEQFF. The DNA for the CDR3 is TGTGCCAGCAGCCCTTATCTGACGAGCTCCTACAATGAGCAGTTCTTC.

This clonotype came up a few times. The rearrangement joins TRBV28 to TRBJ2-1; D remains ambiguous. CDR3 size: 15 residues. Germline-derived CDR1 and CDR2 are MDHEN and SYDVKM. V lost 2 bases, J lost 8 bases, and 16 bases lay in between. The CDR3: CASSLAGNGLDEQFF. The CDR3 bases are TGTGCCAGCAGTTTAGCTGGTAACGGATTGGATGAGCAGTTCTTC.

V and J are TRBV6-1 and TRBJ1-5; D is possibly TRBD1 (5 bases). There are 14 residues in the CDR3. Trimming removed 3 bases at V and 7 bases at J, with 13 bases between. Germline lookup yields CDR1 MNHNS and CDR2 SASEGT. Written as DNA, the CDR3 is TGTGCCAGCAGTGAGGCAGAAGGGGTCCAGCCCCAGCATTTT. Translating gives CASSEAEGVQPQHF.

J is TRBJ1-2 and V is TRBV27; no definite D call. Trimming left V 8 bases short and J 8 bases short, with 18 bases between. This CDR3 is 13 amino acids long. The germline CDR1 and CDR2 sequences are MNHEY and SMNVEV (reference sequence). The DNA of the CDR3 is TGTGCCAGCTGGGAAAAATATCCGGGGGGCTACACCTTC. It translates to CASWEKYPGGYTF.

This clonotype was seen ten or more times. The J gene is TRBJ2-3, the V gene TRBV7-9; 8 bases are a match to TRBD2. Germline values: CDR1 SEHNR, CDR2 FQNEAQ (reference sequence). V shed 1 base, J shed 5 bases, and the junction held 5 bases outside the gene matches. This CDR3 contains 15 residues. The CDR3 DNA follows: TGTGCCAGCAGCTTAGTTCTCAGCGGGGGAGATACGCAGTATTTT. It codes for CASSLVLSGGDTQYF.